The 12 T cell receptor beta chains below all came from one sample that was sequenced in a study of Ad26.COV2.S vaccination and SARS-CoV-2 variants. Sequencing was performed with immunoSEQ multiplex PCR; in TCRdb, only in-frame clones are kept and a portion is missing. The sample has 300,000 to 400,000 clones, 87% seen once. Regarding treatment: about 20 received Ad26.COV2.S at low or high dose, single or two shots; several received placebo; per-sample allocation not given. Sampling occurred on day 63 after the first vaccine or placebo injection. The sample consisted of peripheral blood, taken in a trial of Ad26.COV2.S vaccine versus placebo. These receptors all stem from a person aged 18-60 years who received the Ad26.COV2.S COVID-19 vaccine or a placebo.

The chain carries TRBV12-3 or TRBV12-4 and TRBJ2-7, with D unclear. The V and J ends lost 1 base and 2 bases respectively, with 6 bases between them. CDR3 length: 13 residues. The CDR3 bases are TGTGCCAGCAGTTTAGGGGATGCCTACGAGCAGTACTTC. It codes for CASSLGDAYEQYF.

The rearrangement joins TRBV6-2 or TRBV6-3 to TRBJ2-7; TRBD1 might be the D (6 bases). The V end was cut by 3 bases, the J end by 2 bases, with 20 bases between. This CDR3 is built from 17 residues. The V gene's germline CDR1 is MNHEY and CDR2 SVGEGT. In DNA form, the CDR3 reads TGTGCCAGCAGTTATAGCGCTCGTACAGGGTCCCCCTACGAGCAGTACTTC. Its translation is CASSYSARTGSPYEQYF.

A single count supports this clone. The chain is built from TRBV21-1 and TRBJ2-3; the D call in the table, TRBD1, was not verified against the DNA. TRBV21-1 corresponds to a pseudogene. The CDR3 has 15 residues. The CDR3 is CASTQGREPGDTQYF. Here the CDR3 DNA reads TGTGCCAGCACTCAAGGCAGGGAACCCGGCGATACGCAGTATTTT.

The chain links TRBV19 to TRBJ1-4; D unresolved. The CDR3 runs 13 residues. Trimming left V 4 bases short and J 8 bases short, with 11 bases between. Germline V lookup: CDR1 LNHDA, CDR2 SQIVND (reference sequence). The CDR3 protein is CASSSRAEEKLFF. In DNA, the CDR3 is TGTGCCAGTAGTAGTAGGGCGGAAGAAAAACTGTTTTTT.

The chain recombines TRBV7-2 with TRBJ1-2, with D possibly matching TRBD1 (5 bases). The germline V gene encodes CDR1 SGHTA and CDR2 FQGNSA. The CDR3 runs to 15 residues. Trimming removed 0 bases from V and 6 bases from J, with 14 bases in between. CDR3 in DNA: TGTGCCAGCAGCTTAGCAGGGGATGGTATCAATGGCTACACCTTC. Amino acids: CASSLAGDGINGYTF.

This chain links TRBV9 with TRBJ2-7; D gene unclear. Between the trimmed V and J ends, which lost 0 bases and 0 bases, there was a span of 7 bases. CDR1 is SGDLS and CDR2 is YYNGEE in the germline V gene. This CDR3 has 14 residues. The CDR3 sequence: CASSVVSNSYEQYF. CDR3 nucleotides: TGTGCCAGCAGCGTAGTCTCGAACTCCTACGAGCAGTACTTC. Supplemented by reference TRBV9 and TRBJ2-7, the full variable domain reads DSGVTQTPKHLITATGQRVTLRCSPRSGDLSVYWYQQSLDQGLQFLIQYYNGEERAKGNILERFSAQQFPDLHSELNLSSLELGDSALYFCASSVVSNSYEQYFGPGTRLTVT.

The J gene is TRBJ2-5, the V gene TRBV5-4; tentative D call: TRBD2 (5 bases). Trimming cost V 4 bases and J 4 bases, with 17 bases left between them. Germline CDR1 reads SGHNT; CDR2 reads YYREEE (reference sequence). The length of the CDR3 is 15 residues. In DNA, the CDR3 is TGTGCCAGCAGCCCGACGCCGGAGGTGGGAGAGACCCAGTACTTC. Translated: CASSPTPEVGETQYF. Supplemented by reference TRBV5-4 and TRBJ2-5, the full variable domain reads ETGVTQSPTHLIKTRGQQVTLRCSSQSGHNTVSWYQQALGQGPQFIFQYYREEENGRGNFPPRFSGLQFPNYSSELNVNALELDDSALYLCASSPTPEVGETQYFGPGTRLLVL.

This sequence joins TRBV7-3 and TRBJ1-2, with D possibly being TRBD1 (6 bases). Germline CDR1 reads SGHTA; CDR2 reads FQGTGA. The CDR3 extends over 13 amino acids. V dropped 3 bases and J dropped 6 bases, with 11 bases sitting between them. The CDR3 sequence is CASSFSGGNGYTF. CDR3 DNA: TGTGCCAGCAGCTTTTCCGGGGGCAATGGCTACACCTTC. Using reference TRBV7-3 and TRBJ1-2 for the parts outside the CDR3, the full variable domain is GAGVSQTPSNKVTEKGKYVELRCDPISGHTALYWYRQSLGQGPEFLIYFQGTGAADDSGLPNDRFFAVRPEGSVSTLKIQRTERGDSAVYLCASSFSGGNGYTFGSGTRLTVV.

This rearrangement joins TRBV12-3 or TRBV12-4 to TRBJ2-1, with TRBD1 as a possible D gene (5 bases). V was trimmed by 3 bases and J by 6 bases, leaving 9 bases between them. The CDR3 is 13 residues long. The CDR3 loop reads CASSLERGNEQFF. The CDR3 DNA reads as TGTGCCAGCAGTTTGGAAAGGGGCAATGAGCAGTTCTTC.

The chain combines TRBV5-4 with TRBJ2-5, with 10 bases lining up with TRBD1. CDR1 SGHNT and CDR2 YYREEE come from the germline V gene (reference sequence). Trimming removed 3 bases from V and 3 bases from J; junction bases left unmatched: 2. The CDR3 sequence is 14 residues long. The CDR3 reads CASSWGTGEETQYF. CDR3 nucleotide sequence: TGTGCCAGCAGCTGGGGGACAGGGGAAGAGACCCAGTACTTC.

The CDR3, as DNA: TGTGCCAGCAGCTACGGGGTCGACAGGGCTGAAGCTTTCTTT. It yields the protein CASSYGVDRAEAFF. This sequence joins TRBV11-1 and TRBJ1-1, with TRBD1 matching over 7 bases. The CDR3 runs 14 residues. V was pared by 4 bases and J by 6 bases, with 8 bases of the junction left unmatched. From germline, CDR1 is SGHAT and CDR2 FQDESV (reference sequence).

The chain has TRBV7-2 and TRBJ1-1, with D possibly being TRBD1 (5 bases). The CDR3 loop spans 14 amino acids. From germline, CDR1 is SGHTA and CDR2 FQGNSA. V gave up 0 bases and J gave up 4 bases, with 9 bases separating them. The CDR3 sequence is CASSLAEGSTEAFF. The CDR3 nucleotides read TGTGCCAGCAGCTTAGCTGAGGGGAGCACTGAAGCTTTCTTT.